This is a list of T cell receptor beta chains from one sample in a study of control samples from healthy donors and cancer patients. Profiled with immunoSEQ multiplex PCR; TCRdb holds only in-frame clones, not every one. The sample lists some 140,000 clones, 70% to 90% occurring once. Sequencing was done on a sample of blood. All receptors come from a woman aged 25 to 45 in good health. CDR3s include the opening cysteine and the closing phenylalanine or tryptophan. D genes are given only for firm matches. Part of the rows lack a size; the others show once, few, many or a class for expanded clones.

d_call: .
clone_size: .
j_call: TRBJ1-1
v_call: TRBV30
cdr3_aa: CACTSGNTEAFF
cdr3_nt: TGTGCCTGCACCAGTGGGAACACTGAAGCTTTCTTT

d_call: TRBD2
clone_size: .
j_call: TRBJ2-1
v_call: TRBV2
cdr3_aa: CASRESSGRNNEQFF
cdr3_nt: TGTGCCAGCAGGGAATCTAGCGGGAGAAACAATGAGCAGTTCTTC

d_call: .
clone_size: .
j_call: TRBJ2-1
v_call: TRBV3-1/TRBV3-2
cdr3_aa: CASSQSLGGGREQFF
cdr3_nt: TGTGCCAGCAGCCAATCTCTTGGAGGGGGGCGTGAGCAGTTCTTC

d_call: .
clone_size: .
j_call: TRBJ2-1
v_call: TRBV9
cdr3_aa: CASSVYGDFNEQFF
cdr3_nt: TGTGCCAGCAGCGTATATGGGGACTTCAATGAGCAGTTCTTC

d_call: .
clone_size: .
j_call: TRBJ2-1
v_call: TRBV9
cdr3_aa: CASSPEGENYNEQFF
cdr3_nt: TGTGCCAGCAGCCCGGAGGGAGAGAACTACAATGAGCAGTTCTTC

d_call: .
clone_size: few
j_call: TRBJ2-2
v_call: TRBV29-1
cdr3_aa: CSVDPRNTGELFF
cdr3_nt: TGCAGCGTTGATCCTAGAAACACCGGGGAGCTGTTTTTT

d_call: TRBD2
clone_size: .
j_call: TRBJ2-2
v_call: TRBV5-4
cdr3_aa: CASSAGLGTPGELFF
cdr3_nt: TGTGCCAGCAGCGCCGGACTAGGCACACCCGGGGAGCTGTTTTTT

d_call: .
clone_size: .
j_call: TRBJ1-5
v_call: TRBV3-1/TRBV3-2
cdr3_aa: CASSQDRYGNQPQHF
cdr3_nt: TGTGCCAGCAGCCAAGATAGATACGGGAATCAGCCCCAGCATTTT

d_call: TRBD1
clone_size: .
j_call: TRBJ2-1
v_call: TRBV7-8
cdr3_aa: CASSLRTGVNEQFF
cdr3_nt: TGTGCCAGCAGCTTAAGGACAGGGGTAAATGAGCAGTTCTTC

d_call: TRBD2
clone_size: once
j_call: TRBJ2-5
v_call: TRBV11-3
cdr3_aa: CASSLEAGAETQYF
cdr3_nt: TGTGCCAGCAGCTTAGAAGCGGGAGCGGAGACCCAGTACTTC

d_call: .
clone_size: .
j_call: TRBJ2-7
v_call: TRBV3-1/TRBV3-2
cdr3_aa: CASSQTRSYEQYF
cdr3_nt: TGTGCCAGCAGCCAGACTAGATCCTACGAGCAGTACTTC

d_call: .
clone_size: .
j_call: TRBJ2-1
v_call: TRBV5-1
cdr3_aa: CASSLDTLYNEQFF
cdr3_nt: TGCGCCAGCAGCTTGGACACCCTCTACAATGAGCAGTTCTTC

d_call: .
clone_size: once
j_call: TRBJ1-6
v_call: TRBV3-1/TRBV3-2
cdr3_aa: CASSQVGRNNSPLHF
cdr3_nt: TGTGCCAGCAGCCAAGTGGGCAGGAATAATTCACCCCTCCACTTT

d_call: TRBD1
clone_size: .
j_call: TRBJ2-7
v_call: TRBV28
cdr3_aa: CASSGTQGALGEQYF
cdr3_nt: TGTGCCAGCAGCGGGACACAGGGGGCTTTGGGTGAGCAGTACTTC

d_call: TRBD2
clone_size: .
j_call: TRBJ2-7
v_call: TRBV5-1
cdr3_aa: CASSLVPLAGGEQYF
cdr3_nt: TGCGCCAGCAGCTTGGTCCCACTAGCGGGAGGCGAGCAGTACTTC

d_call: TRBD2
clone_size: .
j_call: TRBJ2-7
v_call: TRBV2
cdr3_aa: CAGKDGTSGHEQYF
cdr3_nt: TGTGCCGGCAAGGACGGGACTAGCGGCCACGAGCAGTACTTC